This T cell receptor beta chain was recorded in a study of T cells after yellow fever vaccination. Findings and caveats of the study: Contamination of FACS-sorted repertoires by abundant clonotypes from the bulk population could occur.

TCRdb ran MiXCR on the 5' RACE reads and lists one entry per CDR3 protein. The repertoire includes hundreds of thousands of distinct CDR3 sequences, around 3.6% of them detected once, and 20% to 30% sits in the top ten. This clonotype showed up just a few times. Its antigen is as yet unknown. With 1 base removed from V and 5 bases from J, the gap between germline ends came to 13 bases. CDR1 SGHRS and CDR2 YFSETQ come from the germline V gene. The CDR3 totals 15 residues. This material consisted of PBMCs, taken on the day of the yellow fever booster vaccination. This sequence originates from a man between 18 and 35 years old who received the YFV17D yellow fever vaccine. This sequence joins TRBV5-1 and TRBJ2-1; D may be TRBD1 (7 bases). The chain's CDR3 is CASSLTAGGNNEQFF. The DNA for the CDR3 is TGCGCCAGCAGCTTGACGGCAGGGGGGAACAATGAGCAGTTCTTC.